This entry concerns a single T cell receptor (beta chain). Its antigen is currently unknown. The sample is drawn from a study of T-cell memory formation after mild COVID-19. The study, taken as a whole, reports: Memory sampled before infection contained some responding clones, suggesting cross-reactive memory joined. For second-wave clones that peaked at day 37, SARS-CoV-2 specificity went unverified.

There are 14 residues in the CDR3. The V and J ends lost 6 bases and 2 bases respectively, with 12 bases between them. Germline values: CDR1 KGHDR, CDR2 SFDVKD. In TCRdb, the 5' RACE reads were re-called with MiXCR into one record per CDR3 protein. This table holds about 190,000 distinct CDR3 sequences, around 20% found once. This chain links TRBV24-1 with TRBJ1-2; D perhaps matches TRBD1 (6 bases). This TCR derives from an adult woman who had mild COVID-19 (a few samples of this study predate the infection). Cell type and time point are not known. Sequenced material: PBMCs or a T cell subset sorted from them (not recorded which). In nucleotides, the CDR3 is TGTGCCACCAGTAGGAATGACAGGAACTATGGCTACACCTTC. As protein: CATSRNDRNYGYTF.